A single sample is the source of the 4 T cell receptor beta chains below, sequenced in a study of response to subunit inactivated influenza vaccine. TCRdb re-analysed the RT-PCR reads in MiXCR, keeping a single row per CDR3 protein. The data contain around 250,000 distinct CDR3 sequences, roughly an eighth of them seen just once; the ten biggest clones take up about 7.8%. The source material was non-naive T cells sorted from PBMCs, sampled 14 days before vaccination. These receptors all come from a man between 50 and 59 years old who received an inactivated influenza vaccine.

The table lists this clonotype with a few counts. This rearrangement joins TRBV5-1 to TRBJ2-2, with TRBD1 matching 11 bases. The CDR3 is 16 residues long. CDR1 is SGHRS and CDR2 is YFSETQ in the germline V gene. The J segment lost 4 bases and the V segment lost 4 bases, leaving 6 bases of the junction unmatched. CDR3 sequence: CASSKDRGLFTGELFF. As DNA, the CDR3 is TGCGCCAGCAGCAAGGACAGGGGGCTGTTCACCGGGGAGCTGTTTTTT.

This clonotype was seen ten or more times. The chain employs TRBV11-3 and TRBJ2-1; 7 bases agree with TRBD2. CDR1 SGHNT and CDR2 YENEEA come from the germline V gene. V gave up 6 bases and J gave up 8 bases; unmatched junction bases: 13. This CDR3 has 15 residues. The CDR3 DNA follows: TGTGCCAGCAGTTCTAGGGGCGGGAGTGTTGATGAGCAGTTCTTC. Protein product: CASSSRGGSVDEQFF.

This clonotype was recorded a few times. The chain combines TRBV5-1 with TRBJ2-7; D may be TRBD2 (6 bases). The CDR3 runs to 15 residues. Germline loops: CDR1 SGHRS, CDR2 YFSETQ. Trimming left V 0 bases short and J 5 bases short, with 15 bases between. CDR3 sequence (DNA): TGCGCCAGCAGCTTGGCGGCGGGAAGGTACGACGAGCAGTACTTC. The encoded protein is CASSLAAGRYDEQYF.

This clonotype was picked up a small number of times. The chain uses TRBV7-9 and TRBJ2-5; tentatively, D is TRBD1 (6 bases). Germline V gene sequence: CDR1 SEHNR, CDR2 FQNEAQ (reference sequence). The V end lost 2 bases, the J end lost 2 bases, and 12 bases lay between the germline ends. The length of the CDR3 is 15 residues. In DNA form, the CDR3 reads TGTGCCAGCAGCTTAAACAGGGTTGGGCAAGAGACCCAGTACTTC. Translating gives CASSLNRVGQETQYF.